A single sample is the source of the 17 T cell receptor beta chains below, sequenced in a study (dated by TCRdb to the early 2020s). Preparation of the library involved the immunoSEQ multiplex PCR assay. The clones in this table, taken by TCRdb from immuneACCESS, are in-frame only. Not every clone is retained; where verified, under half of the shortfall comes from an unresolved V gene, and the cause of the rest is unknown. The sample records some 70,000 clones, 85% to 95% of which are singletons. The top ten constitute roughly 4% of the sample. Sequenced sample: PBMCs. Source of these receptors: a man aged 35 to 55 with rheumatoid arthritis.

V usage is TRBV28 and J usage is TRBJ1-1, with 10 bases aligning to TRBD1. The CDR3 extends over 15 amino acids. From germline, CDR1 is MDHEN and CDR2 SYDVKM. After removal of 5 bases from V and 5 bases from J, the junction contained 8 bases not matched to a gene. CDR3 DNA: TGTGCCAGCAGTCCCCGGACAGGGGGGGGGACTGAAGCTTTCTTT. Translation: CASSPRTGGGTEAFF.

The gene calls are TRBV3-1 (or the pseudogene TRBV3-2) and TRBJ1-6; 7 nucleotides agree with TRBD1. CDR3 length: 17 amino acids. V shed 4 bases, J shed 2 bases, and the junction held 8 bases outside the gene matches. Per the germline V gene, CDR1 is LGHDT and CDR2 is YNNKEL (reference sequence). This chain's CDR3 is CASSPLAQGAYNSPLHF. The CDR3 DNA is TGTGCCAGCAGCCCCCTTGCCCAGGGGGCCTATAATTCACCCCTCCACTTT.

The chain combines TRBV28 with TRBJ2-3; 11 bases map to TRBD2. The CDR3 is 18 amino acids. V lost 3 bases and J lost 2; bases outside the gene matches: 10. Germline CDR1 reads MDHEN; CDR2 reads SYDVKM. This chain's CDR3 is CASSFHLTSGSYTDTQYF. The CDR3 nucleotides are TGTGCCAGCAGTTTTCATCTCACTAGCGGGAGCTACACAGATACGCAGTATTTT.

This chain joins TRBV10-3 and TRBJ2-7; 9 bases align to TRBD2. CDR1 is ENHRY, CDR2 SYGVKD, per germline. This CDR3 is 14 amino acids long. Losses at the gene ends were 6 bases for V and 1 base for J; bases not matched to a gene: 4. The CDR3 loop is CAISLTSGSYEQYF. In DNA, the CDR3 is TGTGCCATCAGCCTGACTAGCGGATCCTACGAGCAGTACTTC.

The table lists this clone with a count of one. At one of its ends the junction is not consistent with the germline gene, which may arise from a read error. The rearrangement uses TRBV7-7 and TRBJ2-3; TRBD2 matches at 10 bases. CDR3 length: 15 residues. Germline V lookup: CDR1 SSHAT, CDR2 FNYEAQ (reference sequence). CDR3 protein: CASSVSGGNTDTQYF. CDR3 in DNA: TGTGCTAGCAGCGTTAGCGGGGGGAACACAGATACGCAGTATTTT. The complete variable domain, with remaining parts taken from reference TRBV7-7 and TRBJ2-3, reads GAGVSQSPRYKVTKRGQDVTLRCDPISSHATLYWYQQALGQGPEFLTYFNYEAQPDKSGLPSDRFSAERPEGSISTLTIQRTEQRDSAMYRCASSVSGGNTDTQYFGPGTRLTVL.

The CDR3 DNA follows: TGTGCCAGCAGCTTATCGGGTCGGGAAGCTTTCTTT. Its protein product is CASSLSGREAFF. The chain has TRBV7-3 and TRBJ1-1; D remains ambiguous. The CDR3 covers 12 residues. V was clipped by 2 bases and J by 8 bases, with 9 bases between them. Germline V gives CDR1 SGHTA, CDR2 FQGTGA.

V usage is TRBV19 and J usage is TRBJ2-6; tentative D call: TRBD2 (5 bases). Germline V lookup: CDR1 LNHDA, CDR2 SQIVND (reference sequence). The ends were cut back, 9 bases at V and 2 bases at J, with 11 bases in the middle. CDR3 size: 14 residues. DNA for the CDR3: TGTGCCAGCCAAGTCGGGGCTGGGGCCAACGTCCTGACTTTC. Translation gives CASQVGAGANVLTF.

J is TRBJ2-1 and V is TRBV6-6; D may match TRBD1 or TRBD2 (5 bases each). The CDR3 consists of 14 residues. The germline gives CDR1 MNHNY, CDR2 SVGAGI (reference sequence). The V gene lost 1 base and the J gene lost 6 bases, with 10 bases spanning the gap. The CDR3 DNA is TGTGCCAGCAGTTACTATACCGGGGCCAATGAGCAGTTCTTC. Residues: CASSYYTGANEQFF.

This sequence joins TRBV28 and TRBJ1-1, with 12 bases fitting TRBD1. Germline CDR1 reads MDHEN; CDR2 reads SYDVKM. V was pared by 6 bases and J by 4 bases, with 3 bases of the junction left unmatched. The CDR3 has 14 residues. CDR3 sequence (DNA): TGTGCCAGCAGCTGGGGACAGGGGGCCACTGAAGCTTTCTTT. Translation gives CASSWGQGATEAFF. The full variable domain, with the rest looked up from reference TRBV28 and TRBJ1-1, is DVKVTQSSRYLVKRTGEKVFLECVQDMDHENMFWYRQDPGLGLRLIYFSYDVKMKEKGDIPEGYSVSREKKERFSLILESASTNQTSMYLCASSWGQGATEAFFGQGTRLTVV.

V and J are TRBV12-3 or TRBV12-4 and TRBJ1-5, with D possibly being TRBD1 (6 bases). CDR3 length: 13 residues. Trimming removed 6 bases from V and 4 bases from J, with 10 bases in between. CDR3 nucleotide sequence: TGTGCCAGCAGGTCCCAGGGGAATCAGCCCCAGCATTTT. It translates to CASRSQGNQPQHF.

CDR3 region: CASSYRVNTEAFF. For the CDR3, the DNA is TGTGCCAGCAGTTATCGGGTGAACACTGAAGCTTTCTTT. V usage is TRBV6-5 and J usage is TRBJ1-1; no definite D call. The CDR3 extends over 13 amino acids. The germline CDR1 and CDR2 sequences are MNHEY and SVGAGI. Trimming shortened V by 3 bases and J by 0 bases, and 5 bases separated the two germline ends.

This clone has a single count. V usage is TRBV18 and J usage is TRBJ2-1; 7 positions agree with TRBD2. Germline-derived CDR1 and CDR2 are KGHSH and LQKENI. CDR3 length equals 15 residues. The J segment lost 2 bases and the V segment lost 0 bases, leaving 1 base of the junction unmatched. This chain's CDR3 is CASSPPGGTYNEQFF. DNA for the CDR3: TGTGCCAGCTCACCACCGGGGGGGACCTACAATGAGCAGTTCTTC.

The V and J genes are TRBV7-9 and TRBJ2-3; 8 positions agree with TRBD2. Germline V gene lookup returns CDR1 SEHNR and CDR2 FQNEAQ (reference sequence). The V and J ends lost 5 bases and 0 bases, in that order; junction bases with no gene match: 4. This CDR3 spans 15 amino acids. CDR3 in amino acids: CASSPSGGSTDTQYF. In DNA, the CDR3 is TGTGCCAGCAGCCCGAGCGGGGGAAGCACAGATACGCAGTATTTT.

The genes are TRBV5-4 and TRBJ2-2; no clear D. This CDR3 has 15 residues. V was clipped by 0 bases and J by 6 bases, with 12 bases between them. CDR1 is SGHNT, CDR2 YYREEE, per germline (reference sequence). This chain's CDR3 is CASSLAHPIAGELFF. CDR3 coding DNA: TGTGCCAGCAGCTTGGCCCATCCTATCGCCGGGGAGCTGTTTTTT. Full variable domain (missing parts from reference TRBV5-4 and TRBJ2-2): ETGVTQSPTHLIKTRGQQVTLRCSSQSGHNTVSWYQQALGQGPQFIFQYYREEENGRGNFPPRFSGLQFPNYSSELNVNALELDDSALYLCASSLAHPIAGELFFGEGSRLTVL.

The chain employs TRBV5-6 and TRBJ1-1; 9 bases are shared with TRBD1. CDR1 is SGHDT and CDR2 is YYEEEE in the germline V gene. The CDR3 totals 14 residues. The V and J ends lost 4 bases and 6 bases, in that order; junction bases with no gene match: 7. The CDR3 nucleotides are TGTGCCAGCAGCCCTGGGACAGGGTATCCTGAAGCTTTCTTT. Translation: CASSPGTGYPEAFF.

V and J are TRBV19 and TRBJ1-1; tentative D call: TRBD1 (5 bases). This CDR3 spans 15 amino acids. Germline V lookup: CDR1 LNHDA, CDR2 SQIVND (reference sequence). V lost 3 bases and J 4 bases, leaving 15 bases between the germline ends. DNA of the CDR3: TGTGCCAGTAGTATTATTGGGAAGAGGGGCACTGAAGCTTTCTTT. Translating gives CASSIIGKRGTEAFF.

This clone occurred once. The V call is TRBV28, the J call TRBJ1-5; maybe TRBD1 (6 bases). Between the trimmed V and J ends, which lost 2 bases and 5 bases, there was a span of 16 bases. Germline CDR1 reads MDHEN; CDR2 reads SYDVKM. CDR3 size: 16 residues. DNA of the CDR3: TGTGCCAGCAGTTTAATAGGGCAGGGGAGTTATCAGCCCCAGCATTTT. This translates into CASSLIGQGSYQPQHF.